The clone carrying this TCR beta chain was counted at least ten times. The data are from a study of CD8 T cells in ankylosing spondylitis. TCRdb re-called the 5' RACE reads with MiXCR, one entry per CDR3 protein. Of fewer than 150,000 distinct CDR3 sequences listed, 6% to 8.5% were seen once; the top ten hold around 11%. Trimming removed 1 base from V and 2 bases from J, with 7 bases in between. Germline V gene data show CDR1 as LGHDT and CDR2 as YNNKEL (reference sequence). The CDR3 contains 14 residues. This receptor was obtained from a female donor with ankylosing spondylitis or in good health (not recorded which). The chain carries TRBV3-1 and TRBJ2-3, with D unclear. The sample comprised blood, either unsorted or a sorted T cell fraction (not recorded which). CDR3 region: CASSQVSYTDTQYF. The CDR3 DNA follows: TGTGCCAGCAGCCAAGTGTCCTACACAGATACGCAGTATTTT.